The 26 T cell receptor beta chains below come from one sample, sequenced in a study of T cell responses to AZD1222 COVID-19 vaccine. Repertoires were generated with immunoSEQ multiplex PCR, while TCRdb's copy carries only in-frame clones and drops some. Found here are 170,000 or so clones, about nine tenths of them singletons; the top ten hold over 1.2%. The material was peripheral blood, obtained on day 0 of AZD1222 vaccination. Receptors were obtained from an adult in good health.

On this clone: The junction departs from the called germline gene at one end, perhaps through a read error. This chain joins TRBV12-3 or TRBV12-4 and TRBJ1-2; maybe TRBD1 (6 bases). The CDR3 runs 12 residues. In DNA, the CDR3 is TGTGCCAGCAGTTTTCGGGACACTCGCCCCAACTTC. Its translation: CASSFRDTRPNF.

The CDR3 is CASSLDRSSAFF. The CDR3 coding sequence is TGTGCCAGCAGTCTCGACAGGTCTTCGGCTTTCTTT. The rearrangement links TRBV3-1 (or the pseudogene TRBV3-2) to TRBJ1-1; tentative D call: TRBD1 (6 bases). CDR3 length equals 12 residues. V dropped 6 bases and J dropped 11 bases, with 16 bases sitting between them. Germline V gives CDR1 LGHDT, CDR2 YNNKEL (reference sequence).

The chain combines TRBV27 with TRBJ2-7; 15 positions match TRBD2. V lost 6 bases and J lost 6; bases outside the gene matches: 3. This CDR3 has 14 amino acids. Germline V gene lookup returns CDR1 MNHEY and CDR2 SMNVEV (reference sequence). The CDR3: CASSGLAGGFEQYF. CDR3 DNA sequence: TGTGCCAGCAGCGGACTAGCGGGGGGGTTCGAGCAGTACTTC.

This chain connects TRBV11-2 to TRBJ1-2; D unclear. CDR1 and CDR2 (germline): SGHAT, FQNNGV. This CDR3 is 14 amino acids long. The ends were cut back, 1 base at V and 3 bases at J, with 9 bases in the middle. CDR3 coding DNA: TGTGCCAGCAGCTTAGCCCAGAGCTACTATGGCTACACCTTC. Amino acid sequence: CASSLAQSYYGYTF.

The CDR3 spells CASSPGGQPNYGYTF. DNA for the CDR3: TGTGCCAGCAGCCCGGGGGGACAGCCTAACTATGGCTACACCTTC. V usage is TRBV11-2 and J usage is TRBJ1-2, with 7 bases that match TRBD1. V shed 5 bases and J 0 bases; nucleotides not matched to a gene: 6. In germline, CDR1 is SGHAT, CDR2 FQNNGV. The CDR3 contains 15 residues.

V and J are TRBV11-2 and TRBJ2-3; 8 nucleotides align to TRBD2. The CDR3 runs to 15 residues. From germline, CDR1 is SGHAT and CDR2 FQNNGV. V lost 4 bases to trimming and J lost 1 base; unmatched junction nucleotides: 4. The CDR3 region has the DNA TGTGCCAGCAGCTCCGGGGGGGCCGGCACAGATACGCAGTATTTT. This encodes CASSSGGAGTDTQYF.

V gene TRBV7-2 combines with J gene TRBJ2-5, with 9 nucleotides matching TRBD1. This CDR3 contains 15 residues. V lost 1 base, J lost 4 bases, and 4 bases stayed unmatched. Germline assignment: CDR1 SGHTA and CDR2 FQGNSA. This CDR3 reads CASSLEWTGVETQYF. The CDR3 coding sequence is TGTGCCAGCAGCTTAGAATGGACAGGGGTAGAGACCCAGTACTTC.

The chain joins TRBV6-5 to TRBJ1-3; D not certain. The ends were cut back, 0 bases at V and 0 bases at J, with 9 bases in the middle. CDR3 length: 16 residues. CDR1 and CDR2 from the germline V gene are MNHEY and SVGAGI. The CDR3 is CASSYSFQSSGNTIYF. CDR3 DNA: TGTGCCAGCAGTTACTCGTTCCAGAGCTCTGGAAACACCATATATTTT.

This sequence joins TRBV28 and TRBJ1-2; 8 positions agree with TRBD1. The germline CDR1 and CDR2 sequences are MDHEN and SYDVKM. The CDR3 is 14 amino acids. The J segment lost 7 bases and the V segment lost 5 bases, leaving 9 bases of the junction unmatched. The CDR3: CASSLDRADAGYTF. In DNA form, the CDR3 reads TGTGCCAGCAGTCTGGACAGGGCCGACGCTGGCTACACCTTC.

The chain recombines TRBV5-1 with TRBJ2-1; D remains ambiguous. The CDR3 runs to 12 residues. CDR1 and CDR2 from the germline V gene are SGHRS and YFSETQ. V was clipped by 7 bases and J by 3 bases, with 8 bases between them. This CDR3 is CASVRDYNEQFF. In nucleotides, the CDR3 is TGCGCCAGCGTAAGGGACTACAATGAGCAGTTCTTC.

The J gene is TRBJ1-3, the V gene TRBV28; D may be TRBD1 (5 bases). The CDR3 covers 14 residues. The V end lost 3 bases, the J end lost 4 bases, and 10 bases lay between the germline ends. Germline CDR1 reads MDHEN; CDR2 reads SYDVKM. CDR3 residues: CASSFVQGGNTIYF. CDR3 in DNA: TGTGCCAGCAGTTTCGTGCAGGGAGGAAACACCATATATTTT.

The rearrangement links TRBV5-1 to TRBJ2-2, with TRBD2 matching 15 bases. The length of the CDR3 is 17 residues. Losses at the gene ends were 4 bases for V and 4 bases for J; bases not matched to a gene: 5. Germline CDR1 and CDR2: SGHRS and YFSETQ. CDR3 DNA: TGCGCCAGCAGCCTGGGACTAGCGGGGGGTATCACCGGGGAGCTGTTTTTT. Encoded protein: CASSLGLAGGITGELFF.

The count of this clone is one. Here the CDR3 reads CASSMTSGYNEQFF. DNA for the CDR3: TGTGCCAGTAGTATGACTAGCGGTTACAATGAGCAGTTCTTC. The V call is TRBV19, the J call TRBJ2-1; TRBD2 agrees at 9 bases. V lost 3 bases and J lost 4; bases outside the gene matches: 1. CDR3 size: 14 residues. CDR1 is LNHDA, CDR2 SQIVND, per germline (reference sequence). Looking up the rest from reference TRBV19 and TRBJ2-1 gives the full variable domain: DGGITQSPKYLFRKEGQNVTLSCEQNLNHDAMYWYRQDPGQGLRLIYYSQIVNDFQKGDIAEGYSVSREKKESFPLTVTSAQKNPTAFYLCASSMTSGYNEQFFGPGTRLTVL.

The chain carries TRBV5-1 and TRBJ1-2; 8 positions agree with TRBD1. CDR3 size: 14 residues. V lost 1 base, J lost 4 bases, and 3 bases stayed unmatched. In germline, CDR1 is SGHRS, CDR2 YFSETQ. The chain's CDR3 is CASSLTGGSYGYTF. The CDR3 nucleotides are TGCGCCAGCAGCTTGACAGGGGGGTCCTATGGCTACACCTTC.

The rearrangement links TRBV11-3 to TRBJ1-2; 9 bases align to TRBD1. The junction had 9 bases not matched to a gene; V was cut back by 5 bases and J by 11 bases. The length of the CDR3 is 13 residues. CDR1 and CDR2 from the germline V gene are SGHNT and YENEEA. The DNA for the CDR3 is TGTGCCAGCAGCATCCGGGACAGGGAAGGGTACACCTTC. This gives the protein CASSIRDREGYTF. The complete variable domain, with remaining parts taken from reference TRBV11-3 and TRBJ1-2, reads EAGVVQSPRYKIIEKKQPVAFWCNPISGHNTLYWYLQNLGQGPELLIRYENEEAVDDSQLPKDRFSAERLKGVDSTLKIQPAELGDSAVYLCASSIRDREGYTFGSGTRLTVV.

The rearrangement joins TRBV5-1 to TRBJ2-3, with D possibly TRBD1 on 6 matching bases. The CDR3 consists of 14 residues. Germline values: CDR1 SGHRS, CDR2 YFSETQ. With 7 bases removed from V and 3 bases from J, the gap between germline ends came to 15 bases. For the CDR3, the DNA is TGCGCCAGCCGACGACAGGAGGAAACAGATACGCAGTATTTT. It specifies CASRRQEETDTQYF.

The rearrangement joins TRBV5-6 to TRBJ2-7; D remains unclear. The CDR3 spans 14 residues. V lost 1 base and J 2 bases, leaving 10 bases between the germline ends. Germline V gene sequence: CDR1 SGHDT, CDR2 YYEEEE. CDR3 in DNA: TGTGCCAGCAGCTTGCTGGGGTATCCCTACGAGCAGTACTTC. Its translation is CASSLLGYPYEQYF. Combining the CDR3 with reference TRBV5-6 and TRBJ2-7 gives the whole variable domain DAGVTQSPTHLIKTRGQQVTLRCSPKSGHDTVSWYQQALGQGPQFIFQYYEEEERQRGNFPDRFSGHQFPNYSSELNVNALLLGDSALYLCASSLLGYPYEQYFGPGTRLTVT.

The CDR3 nucleotides are TGTGCCTGGAGTGTACCGGGTTATAGCAATCAGCCCCAGCATTTT. It encodes CAWSVPGYSNQPQHF. The genes are TRBV30 and TRBJ1-5, with no clear D. The CDR3 covers 15 residues. The V and J ends lost 0 bases and 0 bases respectively, with 9 bases between them. Looked up from germline, CDR1 is GTSNPN and CDR2 is SVGIG (reference sequence). Complete variable domain (other parts from reference TRBV30 and TRBJ1-5): SQTIHQWPATLVQPVGSPLSLECTVEGTSNPNLYWYRQAAGRGLQLLFYSVGIGQISSEVPQNLSASRPQDRQFILSSKKLLLSDSGFYLCAWSVPGYSNQPQHFGDGTRLSIL.

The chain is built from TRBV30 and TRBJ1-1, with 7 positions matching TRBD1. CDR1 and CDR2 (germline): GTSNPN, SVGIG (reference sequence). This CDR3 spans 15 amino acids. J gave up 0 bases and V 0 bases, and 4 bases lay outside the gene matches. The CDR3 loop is CAWSVRDRMNTEAFF. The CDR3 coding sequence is TGTGCCTGGAGTGTACGGGACAGAATGAACACTGAAGCTTTCTTT.

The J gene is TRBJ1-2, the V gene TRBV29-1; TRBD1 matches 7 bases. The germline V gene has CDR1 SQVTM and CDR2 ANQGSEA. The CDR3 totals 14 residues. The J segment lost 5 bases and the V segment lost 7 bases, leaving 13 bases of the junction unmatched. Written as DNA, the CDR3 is TGCAGCGGCACAACGGGCCAGGGGGGATATGGCTACACCTTC. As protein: CSGTTGQGGYGYTF.

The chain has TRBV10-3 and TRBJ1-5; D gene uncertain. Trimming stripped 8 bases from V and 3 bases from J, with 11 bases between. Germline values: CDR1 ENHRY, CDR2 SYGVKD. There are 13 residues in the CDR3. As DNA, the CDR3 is TGTGCCATCCGACCGGGAAACAATCAGCCCCAGCATTTT. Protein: CAIRPGNNQPQHF.

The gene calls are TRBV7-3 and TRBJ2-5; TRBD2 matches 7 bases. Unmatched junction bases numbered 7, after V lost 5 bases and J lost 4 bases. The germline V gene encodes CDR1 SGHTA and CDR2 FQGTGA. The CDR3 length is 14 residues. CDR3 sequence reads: CASSLAGRGETQYF. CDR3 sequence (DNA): TGTGCCAGCAGCCTCGCAGGGAGGGGAGAGACCCAGTACTTC.

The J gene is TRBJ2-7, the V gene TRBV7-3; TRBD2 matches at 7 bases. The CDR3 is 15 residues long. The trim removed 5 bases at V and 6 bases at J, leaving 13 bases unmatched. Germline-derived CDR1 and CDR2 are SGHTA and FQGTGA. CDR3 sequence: CASSATGVAGAEQYF. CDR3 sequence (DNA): TGTGCCAGCAGCGCTACCGGGGTCGCGGGAGCCGAGCAGTACTTC. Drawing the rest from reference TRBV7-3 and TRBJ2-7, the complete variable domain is GAGVSQTPSNKVTEKGKYVELRCDPISGHTALYWYRQSLGQGPEFLIYFQGTGAADDSGLPNDRFFAVRPEGSVSTLKIQRTERGDSAVYLCASSATGVAGAEQYFGPGTRLTVT.

In DNA form, the CDR3 reads TGTGCCAGCAGTTCACGGAAGTACGATACGCAGTATTTT. Translated: CASSSRKYDTQYF. The V and J genes are TRBV11-2 and TRBJ2-3, with unresolved D. Germline loops: CDR1 SGHAT, CDR2 FQNNGV. The CDR3 has 13 residues. Trimming took off 6 bases at V and 6 bases at J, with 13 bases between the two ends.

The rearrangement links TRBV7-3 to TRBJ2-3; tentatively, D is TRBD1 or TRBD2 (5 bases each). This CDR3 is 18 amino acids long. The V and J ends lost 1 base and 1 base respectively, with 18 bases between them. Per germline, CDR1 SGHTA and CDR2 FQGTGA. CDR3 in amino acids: CASSLRGFVLGGTDTQYF. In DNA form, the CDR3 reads TGTGCCAGCAGCTTAAGGGGCTTCGTGCTCGGGGGCACAGATACGCAGTATTTT. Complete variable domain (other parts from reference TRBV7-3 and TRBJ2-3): GAGVSQTPSNKVTEKGKYVELRCDPISGHTALYWYRQSLGQGPEFLIYFQGTGAADDSGLPNDRFFAVRPEGSVSTLKIQRTERGDSAVYLCASSLRGFVLGGTDTQYFGPGTRLTVL.

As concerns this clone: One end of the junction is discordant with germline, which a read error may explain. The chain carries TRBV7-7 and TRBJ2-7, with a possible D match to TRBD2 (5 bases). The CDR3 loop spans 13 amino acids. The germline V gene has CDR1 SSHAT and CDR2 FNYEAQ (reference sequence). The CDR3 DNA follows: TGTGCTAGCAGCCGCACCGAGGGAGACGAGCAGTACTTC. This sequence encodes CASSRTEGDEQYF.